Below, one T cell receptor beta chain is given with its context. This specimen comes from a study of patients and donors after allogeneic stem cell transplantation. TCRdb analysed the RT-PCR reads with MiXCR anew, one entry per CDR3 protein. The sample carries some 960,000 distinct CDR3 sequences, roughly 17% recorded once. Germline V gives CDR1 ENHRY, CDR2 SYGVKD. The ends were cut back, 5 bases at V and 1 base at J, with 11 bases in the middle. CDR3 length: 14 residues. The sequencing sample was made of blood, either unsorted or a sorted T cell fraction (not recorded which). The origin of this receptor is a human donor who was either an allogeneic HSCT recipient or a stem cell or donor lymphocyte infusion donor (not recorded which). It is not recorded whose cells these are; they may come from a transplant donor. The chain uses TRBV10-3 and TRBJ2-5, with a tentative D call TRBD2 (6 bases). The CDR3 loop reads CAISTLGLQETQYF. The CDR3 bases are TGTGCCATCAGTACCCTGGGACTCCAAGAGACCCAGTACTTC.